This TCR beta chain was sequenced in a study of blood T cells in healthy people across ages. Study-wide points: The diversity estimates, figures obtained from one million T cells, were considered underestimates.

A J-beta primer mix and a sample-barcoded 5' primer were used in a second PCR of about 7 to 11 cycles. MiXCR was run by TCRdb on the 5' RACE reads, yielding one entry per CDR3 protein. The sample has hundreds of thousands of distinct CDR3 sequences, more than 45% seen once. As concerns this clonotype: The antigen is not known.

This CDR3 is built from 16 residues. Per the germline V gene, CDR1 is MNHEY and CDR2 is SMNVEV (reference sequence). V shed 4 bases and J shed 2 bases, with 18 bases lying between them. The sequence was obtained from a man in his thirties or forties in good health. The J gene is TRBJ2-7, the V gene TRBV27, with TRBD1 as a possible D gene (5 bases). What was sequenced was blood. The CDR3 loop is CASSSSRGWGTYEQYF. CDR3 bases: TGTGCCAGCAGTTCAAGTAGGGGTTGGGGTACCTACGAGCAGTACTTC.